What follows are 29 T cell receptor beta chains derived from one specimen sequenced in a study of CD8+ T cells in alopecia areata (dated 2018 in TCRdb). Libraries were made using the immunoSEQ multiplex PCR assay. For TCR sequencing, RNA was extracted from every sample and reverse transcribed into cDNA to serve as template. TCRdb re-hosts the immuneACCESS table, in-frame sequences only. Its copies lack some clones; in the studies checked, an unresolved V gene accounts for under half of them, and the cause for the rest is not known. This sample gives more than 150,000 clones in total; roughly 53% of them show up just once. The top ten clonotypes cover over 9.5% of the sample. Sample time point, as interpreted from the label and publication: 24 weeks on oral tofacitinib. Sample treatment or condition, as interpreted from the label and publication: oral pan-JAK inhibitor, 5-10 mg twice daily. The sequences come from CD8+ T cells sorted from blood, collected at week 24, from a patient treated with tofacitinib. The receptors originated from a human donor with alopecia areata.

This clone was observed a few times. The chain has TRBV29-1 and TRBJ2-7, with D possibly being TRBD1 (6 bases). From germline, CDR1 is SQVTM and CDR2 ANQGSEA. V was pared by 4 bases and J by 3 bases, with 16 bases between. The CDR3 covers 14 residues. This CDR3 reads CSVGRDTYHYEQYF. In DNA, the CDR3 is TGCAGCGTTGGTCGGGACACCTACCACTACGAGCAGTACTTC.

CDR3 in amino acids: CASSRISGLTDTQYF. DNA of the CDR3: TGTGCCAGCAGTCGAATCAGCGGACTCACAGATACGCAGTATTTT. This chain joins TRBV6-5 and TRBJ2-3; D might be TRBD2 (5 bases). Trimming took 5 bases from V and 2 from J, leaving 14 bases between them. The CDR3 has 15 amino acids. Looked up from germline, CDR1 is MNHEY and CDR2 is SVGAGI.

The chain joins TRBV2 to TRBJ1-5; 8 bases align to TRBD1. CDR3 length equals 15 residues. The germline CDR1 and CDR2 sequences are SNHLY and FYNNEI. Unmatched junction bases numbered 10, after V lost 6 bases and J lost 6 bases. CDR3 DNA: TGTGCCAGCAGGTCAGGACAGGGAACATTTCAGCCCCAGCATTTT. It yields the protein CASRSGQGTFQPQHF. Filled out from reference TRBV2 and TRBJ1-5, the complete variable domain reads EPEVTQTPSHQVTQMGQEVILRCVPISNHLYFYWYRQILGQKVEFLVSFYNNEISEKSEIFDDQFSVERPDGSNFTLKIRSTKLEDSAMYFCASRSGQGTFQPQHFGDGTRLSIL.

This clone was found a few times. Additional DNA sequences in this sample encode the identical CDR3. The chain's CDR3 is CASRTGYNEQFF. CDR3 bases: TGTGCCAGCAGAACGGGTTACAATGAGCAGTTCTTC. The chain carries TRBV6-5 and TRBJ2-1; D is uncertain. Trimming removed 6 bases at V and 4 bases at J, with 7 bases between. Looked up from germline, CDR1 is MNHEY and CDR2 is SVGAGI. CDR3 length: 12 amino acids.

This clone was seen ten or more times. The CDR3 DNA is TGTGCCAGCAGCTTAGTGAACGCCGGGCCTAACACTGAAGCTTTCTTT. This sequence encodes CASSLVNAGPNTEAFF. The V gene is TRBV7-9, the J gene TRBJ1-1; no firm D call. The V gene lost 1 base and the J gene lost 2 bases, with 14 bases spanning the gap. There are 16 residues in the CDR3. CDR1 is SEHNR, CDR2 FQNEAQ, per germline (reference sequence).

This clone was observed once. The chain is built from TRBV2 and TRBJ1-2; 7 bases are a match to TRBD1. The ends lost 3 bases at V and 0 bases at J; junction bases unmatched: 4. CDR1 and CDR2 from the germline V gene are SNHLY and FYNNEI. The CDR3 is 15 residues long. The CDR3, as DNA: TGTGCCAGCAGTGACACAGGGGACGCTAACTATGGCTACACCTTC. This codes for CASSDTGDANYGYTF.

The V gene is TRBV27, the J gene TRBJ1-5, with 8 positions matching TRBD1. Germline V gene sequence: CDR1 MNHEY, CDR2 SMNVEV (reference sequence). The CDR3 has 14 amino acids. The junction had 2 bases not matched to a gene; V was cut back by 5 bases and J by 2 bases. The CDR3 DNA follows: TGTGCCAGCAGTAAGGGACAGGGCAATCAGCCCCAGCATTTT. It codes for CASSKGQGNQPQHF.

This rearrangement joins TRBV27 to TRBJ2-3; 7 nucleotides align to TRBD2. Trimming took 4 bases from V and 0 from J; bases not matched to a gene: 4. The CDR3 extends over 15 amino acids. In germline, CDR1 is MNHEY, CDR2 SMNVEV (reference sequence). For the CDR3, the DNA is TGTGCCAGCAGTTCCTTTAGCGGGAGCACAGATACGCAGTATTTT. The encoded protein is CASSSFSGSTDTQYF.

The V gene is TRBV30, the J gene TRBJ2-3, with TRBD2 as a possible D gene (6 bases). The CDR3 length is 14 residues. With 7 bases removed from V and 3 bases from J, the gap between germline ends came to 17 bases. CDR1 is GTSNPN and CDR2 is SVGIG in the germline V gene (reference sequence). CDR3 region: CASPLEGRTDTQYF. CDR3 nucleotide sequence: TGTGCCTCGCCTTTGGAGGGGCGGACAGATACGCAGTATTTT.

The rearrangement links TRBV5-6 to TRBJ2-2, with 7 positions matching TRBD1. CDR1 is SGHDT, CDR2 YYEEEE, per germline. With V trimmed by 3 bases and J by 5 bases, 10 bases remained unmatched. The CDR3 loop spans 16 amino acids. In nucleotides, the CDR3 is TGTGCCAGCAGCTCAATGGACAGGCCGGTAACCGGGGAGCTGTTTTTT. It translates to CASSSMDRPVTGELFF.

The chain joins TRBV5-6 to TRBJ1-2; D remains ambiguous. The V and J ends lost 3 bases and 2 bases respectively, with 5 bases between them. The CDR3 is made up of 12 amino acids. Germline CDR1 reads SGHDT; CDR2 reads YYEEEE. The DNA for the CDR3 is TGTGCCAGCAGCTCACAGAACTATGGCTACACCTTC. Translation: CASSSQNYGYTF.

The rearrangement uses TRBV13 and TRBJ2-3; TRBD1 is a possible D gene (6 bases). Trimming shortened V by 3 bases and J by 2 bases, and 9 bases separated the two germline ends. The CDR3 loop spans 14 amino acids. The germline gives CDR1 PRHDT, CDR2 FYEKMQ (reference sequence). The CDR3 DNA sequence: TGTGCCAGCAGCTTCAGGGGTCTCACAGATACGCAGTATTTT. Translated, it gives CASSFRGLTDTQYF.

The chain employs TRBV30 and TRBJ1-1; a possible D gene is TRBD1 (6 bases). From germline, CDR1 is GTSNPN and CDR2 SVGIG (reference sequence). This CDR3 has 12 amino acids. Trimming pared 2 bases from V and 7 bases from J, leaving 11 bases between. CDR3 residues: CAWSRGGDEAFF. CDR3 coding DNA: TGTGCCTGGAGTCGAGGGGGTGATGAAGCTTTCTTT.

The J gene is TRBJ2-1, the V gene TRBV2, with D unclear. The germline CDR1 and CDR2 sequences are SNHLY and FYNNEI. The V end lost 3 bases, the J end lost 7 bases, and 10 bases lay between the germline ends. This CDR3 is 13 amino acids long. DNA of the CDR3: TGTGCCAGCAGTGAGTCATTAAGGAATGAGCAGTTCTTC. The encoded protein is CASSESLRNEQFF.

The chain links TRBV6-6 to TRBJ1-2, with 8 positions matching TRBD1. This CDR3 is 16 amino acids long. Looked up from germline, CDR1 is MNHNY and CDR2 is SVGAGI (reference sequence). Trimming removed 5 bases from V and 7 bases from J; junction bases left unmatched: 15. CDR3 sequence reads: CASSRRGQGYSGGYTF. CDR3 in DNA: TGTGCCAGCAGTCGACGAGGACAGGGATACTCGGGTGGCTACACCTTC.

This chain links TRBV9 with TRBJ2-1; 10 bases agree with TRBD1. The CDR3 sequence is 15 residues long. Germline CDR1 SGDLS, CDR2 YYNGEE. V shed 4 bases, J shed 3 bases, and the junction held 4 bases outside the gene matches. CDR3 sequence (DNA): TGTGCCAGCAGCCCATGGACAGGGGGCTACAATGAGCAGTTCTTC. It encodes CASSPWTGGYNEQFF.

This clone was observed a single time. An end of the junction differs from the germline gene, which may be a read error. This rearrangement joins TRBV27 to TRBJ1-6, with 7 bases matching TRBD1. Germline lookup yields CDR1 MNHEY and CDR2 SMNVEV (reference sequence). The CDR3 length is 15 residues. CDR3 sequence: CASSGGRGYSSPLHF. The CDR3 nucleotides are TGTGCCAGCAGTGGGGGCAGGGGGTATAGTTCACCCCTCCACTTT.

This clone was recorded a few times. The DNA of the CDR3 is TGTGCCAGCAGCGCGGGGGGGCTTCTCAATGAGCAGTTCTTC. Translation: CASSAGGLLNEQFF. The chain carries TRBV9 and TRBJ2-1; 8 bases fit TRBD2. Germline CDR1 and CDR2: SGDLS and YYNGEE. V was clipped by 3 bases and J by 6 bases; unmatched bases: 5. The CDR3 has 14 amino acids.

The rearrangement joins TRBV29-1 to TRBJ2-6; 9 bases agree with TRBD1. CDR3 length equals 16 residues. Unmatched junction bases numbered 6, after V lost 4 bases and J lost 2 bases. CDR1 and CDR2 from the germline V gene are SQVTM and ANQGSEA. The CDR3 region is CSVVWDRVAGANVLTF. The CDR3, as DNA: TGCAGCGTTGTATGGGACAGGGTAGCTGGGGCCAACGTCCTGACTTTC.

J is TRBJ2-7 and V is TRBV15, with unresolved D. Per the germline V gene, CDR1 is LNHNV and CDR2 is YYDKDF (reference sequence). The CDR3 covers 12 residues. The V end was cut by 1 base, the J end by 9 bases, with 10 bases between. This CDR3 reads CATSRGPPAQYF. DNA for the CDR3: TGTGCCACCAGCAGAGGCCCACCCGCGCAGTACTTC.

The rearrangement uses TRBV11-2 and TRBJ2-3, with 9 bases aligning to TRBD1. CDR1 SGHAT and CDR2 FQNNGV come from the germline V gene. This CDR3 has 17 residues. The V gene end was trimmed by 1 base and the J gene end by 8 bases; junction bases not matched to a gene: 13. CDR3 residues: CASSLVSDRGPQGTQYF. The CDR3 coding sequence is TGTGCCAGCAGCTTAGTCTCGGACAGGGGACCACAGGGTACGCAGTATTTT.

The chain recombines TRBV5-1 with TRBJ1-1, with unresolved D. V lost 0 bases and J lost 5, with 5 bases in between. This CDR3 spans 12 amino acids. CDR1 is SGHRS and CDR2 is YFSETQ in the germline V gene. The chain's CDR3 is CASSLDGTEAFF. In DNA, the CDR3 is TGCGCCAGCAGCTTGGACGGGACTGAAGCTTTCTTT.

This clone was found a few times. The gene calls are TRBV7-9 and TRBJ2-1, with D uncertain. V lost 7 bases and J lost 10, with 17 bases in between. The CDR3 spans 13 residues. CDR1 SEHNR and CDR2 FQNEAQ come from the germline V gene (reference sequence). CDR3 in amino acids: CASTLLGGWEQFF. The CDR3 bases are TGTGCCAGCACCCTCCTAGGTGGATGGGAGCAGTTCTTC.

The chain links TRBV29-1 to TRBJ2-3; tentatively, D is TRBD1 or TRBD2 (7 bases each). The germline V gene encodes CDR1 SQVTM and CDR2 ANQGSEA. This CDR3 has 13 amino acids. The V gene lost 7 bases and the J gene lost 6 bases, with 17 bases spanning the gap. The CDR3 loop reads CSAQTGREDTQYF. The CDR3 bases are TGCAGCGCTCAGACAGGGAGGGAGGATACGCAGTATTTT.

This chain uses TRBV5-6 with TRBJ1-1, with TRBD1 identical over 7 bases. Germline-derived CDR1 and CDR2 are SGHDT and YYEEEE. The CDR3 runs 12 residues. With V trimmed by 4 bases and J by 9 bases, 6 bases remained unmatched. CDR3 nucleotides: TGTGCCAGCAGCGCTGACAGGGTCCAAGCTTTCTTT. Protein sequence: CASSADRVQAFF.

A note on this clone: Within the sample, other DNA sequences also encode this same CDR3. DNA of the CDR3: TGCAGTGCACCCCTTTACAATGAGCAGTTCTTC. Translated, it gives CSAPLYNEQFF. The J gene is TRBJ2-1, the V gene TRBV20-1; D is ambiguous. The CDR3 loop spans 11 amino acids. CDR1 and CDR2 (germline): DFQATT, SNEGSKA (reference sequence). V gave up 6 bases and J gave up 4 bases, with 7 bases separating them.

This clone was observed a few times. V gene TRBV12-5 combines with J gene TRBJ1-2, with TRBD1 matching over 7 bases. The CDR3 is made up of 14 amino acids. Germline assignment: CDR1 LGHNT and CDR2 FRNRAP. V shed 5 bases, J shed 3 bases, and the junction held 6 bases outside the gene matches. The CDR3 sequence is CASGIPQGDYGYTF. CDR3 DNA sequence: TGTGCTAGTGGTATCCCTCAGGGGGACTATGGCTACACCTTC.

This sequence joins TRBV6-5 and TRBJ1-1; D is unresolved. Trimming pared 6 bases from V and 0 bases from J, leaving 8 bases between. This CDR3 has 13 amino acids. The germline V gene encodes CDR1 MNHEY and CDR2 SVGAGI. The CDR3 coding sequence is TGTGCCAGCAGGGCAGGATTGAACACTGAAGCTTTCTTT. Encoded protein: CASRAGLNTEAFF.

The chain employs TRBV10-2 and TRBJ2-1; 8 positions match TRBD2. The CDR3 is made up of 15 amino acids. Germline V gives CDR1 WSHSY, CDR2 SAAADI. With V trimmed by 2 bases and J by 4 bases, 4 bases remained unmatched. The CDR3 region is CASSEERGPYNEQFF. The CDR3 coding sequence is TGCGCCAGCAGTGAGGAGCGGGGGCCTTACAATGAGCAGTTCTTC.